Below are 28 T cell receptor beta chains sequenced from a single sample in a study of blood T cell repertoires in COVID-19. The protocol was immunoSEQ multiplex PCR, while the TCRdb copy is restricted to in-frame clones and leaves out a portion. Among fewer than 450,000 clones listed, roughly 87% were seen once. The sample taken for sequencing was PBMCs or T cells enriched from blood (not recorded which). These receptor sequences come from a woman aged 40 to 55 with acute COVID-19.

This clone occurred a few times. V is TRBV27 and J is TRBJ1-2; 9 positions agree with TRBD1. CDR1 is MNHEY and CDR2 is SMNVEV in the germline V gene (reference sequence). V shed 6 bases, J shed 8 bases, and the junction held 7 bases outside the gene matches. The CDR3 contains 13 residues. Written as DNA, the CDR3 is TGTGCCAGCAGGGGAACAGGACAGGGGGGCTACACCTTC. It encodes CASRGTGQGGYTF.

This chain links TRBV19 with TRBJ1-5, with a possible D match to TRBD1 (6 bases). The V end lost 1 base, the J end lost 4 bases, and 11 bases lay between the germline ends. This CDR3 is built from 15 residues. Germline values: CDR1 LNHDA, CDR2 SQIVND (reference sequence). DNA of the CDR3: TGTGCCAGTAGTATAGGGGGACACGTAAATCAGCCCCAGCATTTT. Residues: CASSIGGHVNQPQHF. The full variable domain, completed using reference TRBV19 and TRBJ1-5, is DGGITQSPKYLFRKEGQNVTLSCEQNLNHDAMYWYRQDPGQGLRLIYYSQIVNDFQKGDIAEGYSVSREKKESFPLTVTSAQKNPTAFYLCASSIGGHVNQPQHFGDGTRLSIL.

The chain uses TRBV3-1 (or the pseudogene TRBV3-2) and TRBJ2-2; TRBD2 aligns across 15 bases. The CDR3 consists of 16 residues. Unmatched junction bases numbered 4, after V lost 4 bases and J lost 7 bases. Germline V gives CDR1 LGHDT, CDR2 YNNKEL (reference sequence). The CDR3 region is CASSRGLAGGLGELFF. Written as DNA, the CDR3 is TGTGCCAGCAGCCGTGGACTAGCGGGGGGGCTCGGGGAGCTGTTTTTT.

V is TRBV3-1 (or the pseudogene TRBV3-2) and J is TRBJ1-1; D gene uncertain. V was shortened by 0 bases and J by 6 bases, with 8 bases between the two germline ends. CDR3 length equals 13 residues. Per germline, CDR1 LGHDT and CDR2 YNNKEL (reference sequence). In DNA, the CDR3 is TGTGCCAGCAGCCAAGAATCCATCCCTGAAGCTTTCTTT. The encoded protein is CASSQESIPEAFF.

This clone was counted a few times. CDR3 DNA: TGTGCCAGCAGCTCGCCCTCCTTACAGGGGACGGGCATTCAGTACTTC. Its protein is CASSSPSLQGTGIQYF. The rearrangement joins TRBV7-2 to TRBJ2-4, with TRBD1 matching over 7 bases. The length of the CDR3 is 16 residues. With V trimmed by 4 bases and J by 9 bases, 15 bases remained unmatched. Looked up from germline, CDR1 is SGHTA and CDR2 is FQGNSA.

This clone was recorded only once. This sequence joins TRBV5-1 and TRBJ1-2; D is perhaps TRBD1 (5 bases). The CDR3 contains 16 residues. The V end was cut by 0 bases, the J end by 6 bases, with 18 bases between. CDR1 and CDR2 (germline): SGHRS, YFSETQ. CDR3 protein: CASSLGLGRVMNGYTF. In DNA form, the CDR3 reads TGCGCCAGCAGCTTGGGGCTAGGCAGGGTTATGAATGGCTACACCTTC.

The chain employs TRBV18 and TRBJ1-4, with D tentatively TRBD1 (5 bases). CDR3 length: 14 residues. The germline V and J ends were trimmed by 4 bases and 8 bases, with 14 bases remaining between them. Germline loops: CDR1 KGHSH, CDR2 LQKENI. The CDR3 bases are TGTGCCAGCTCACTCAGGGCCGGTGAAGAAAAACTGTTTTTT. It is translated as CASSLRAGEEKLFF.

The V and J genes are TRBV9 and TRBJ1-6, with 9 bases fitting TRBD1. Unmatched junction bases numbered 5, after V lost 4 bases and J lost 0 bases. The CDR3 totals 17 residues. CDR1 is SGDLS, CDR2 YYNGEE, per germline. CDR3 region: CASSPGQGSSYNSPLHF. CDR3 bases: TGTGCCAGCAGCCCAGGACAGGGGAGCTCCTATAATTCACCCCTCCACTTT.

The chain has TRBV12-2 and TRBJ1-1; no check of the table's D call, TRBD1, against the DNA was made. TRBV12-2 is shown as a pseudogene. CDR3 length: 19 amino acids. The CDR3 reads CASRTRRLWTGGMNTEAFF. The CDR3 bases are TGTGCAAGTCGCACACGACGGCTGTGGACAGGGGGCATGAACACTGAAGCTTTCTTT.

The gene calls are TRBV19 and TRBJ2-5, with a weak D call TRBD1 (5 bases). The CDR3 loop spans 14 amino acids. V lost 1 base and J lost 4, with 10 bases in between. Germline values: CDR1 LNHDA, CDR2 SQIVND (reference sequence). The CDR3 is CASSIGGWSETQYF. CDR3 nucleotide sequence: TGTGCCAGTAGTATAGGGGGCTGGTCAGAGACCCAGTACTTC.

CDR3 coding DNA: TGTGCCAGCAGGCCAGATCGCCCGAATCAGCCCCAGCATTTT. The encoded protein is CASRPDRPNQPQHF. The V and J genes are TRBV2 and TRBJ1-5; the D is unclear. This CDR3 contains 14 residues. V lost 6 bases and J 4 bases, leaving 13 bases between the germline ends. Germline V gene sequence: CDR1 SNHLY, CDR2 FYNNEI.

The chain is built from TRBV7-9 and TRBJ2-7; maybe TRBD2 (6 bases). V lost 1 base and J lost 7, with 8 bases in between. The CDR3 totals 12 residues. Germline V gives CDR1 SEHNR, CDR2 FQNEAQ (reference sequence). CDR3 region: CASSLGRGEQYF. DNA of the CDR3: TGTGCCAGCAGCTTAGGGCGGGGAGAGCAGTACTTC.

The J gene is TRBJ1-2, the V gene TRBV24-1; no firm D call. Germline values: CDR1 KGHDR, CDR2 SFDVKD. This CDR3 is 11 amino acids long. With 6 bases removed from V and 8 bases from J, the gap between germline ends came to 9 bases. CDR3 in amino acids: CATSSGGGYTF. In DNA, the CDR3 is TGTGCCACCAGTTCGGGAGGCGGCTACACCTTC.

This sequence joins TRBV5-6 and TRBJ2-3; 11 bases agree with TRBD1. CDR3 length: 16 amino acids. Germline V gene data show CDR1 as SGHDT and CDR2 as YYEEEE. Trimming at V came to 3 bases and at J to 4 bases, leaving 7 bases not matched to a gene. The CDR3, as DNA: TGTGCCAGCAGCTCGACCCGGGACAGGGGGGCAGATACGCAGTATTTT. Protein sequence: CASSSTRDRGADTQYF.

The V call is TRBV6-5, the J call TRBJ2-3; the match to TRBD2 covers 11 bases. Looked up from germline, CDR1 is MNHEY and CDR2 is SVGAGI. The CDR3 runs to 14 residues. V shed 6 bases and J 6 bases; nucleotides not matched to a gene: 5. The CDR3 nucleotides are TGTGCCAGCAGCCGGACTAGCGGGTTTGATACGCAGTATTTT. It is translated as CASSRTSGFDTQYF.

This chain connects TRBV2 to TRBJ1-5; 9 bases align to TRBD1. From germline, CDR1 is SNHLY and CDR2 FYNNEI. V shed 5 bases, J shed 7 bases, and the junction held 6 bases outside the gene matches. The CDR3 has 14 amino acids. CDR3 sequence (DNA): TGTGCCAGCAGTCCTACAGGGGGCGGGCAGCCCCAGCATTTT. Its protein is CASSPTGGGQPQHF.

The J gene is TRBJ1-5, the V gene TRBV30; the match to TRBD1 covers 9 bases. Germline CDR1 reads GTSNPN; CDR2 reads SVGIG (reference sequence). The CDR3 has 18 residues. With 4 bases clipped from V and 1 base from J, the junction kept 14 bases outside the gene matches. CDR3 nucleotide sequence: TGTGCCTGGAACGGTGAGGGACAGGGACCCTTAAGCAATCAGCCCCAGCATTTT. Translation: CAWNGEGQGPLSNQPQHF. The entire variable domain, with the rest obtained from reference TRBV30 and TRBJ1-5, is as follows: SQTIHQWPATLVQPVGSPLSLECTVEGTSNPNLYWYRQAAGRGLQLLFYSVGIGQISSEVPQNLSASRPQDRQFILSSKKLLLSDSGFYLCAWNGEGQGPLSNQPQHFGDGTRLSIL.

CDR3 amino acids: CASSQTGGGKTGELFF. In DNA form, the CDR3 reads TGCGCCAGCAGCCAAACGGGAGGAGGGAAGACCGGGGAGCTGTTTTTT. The rearrangement links TRBV4-1 to TRBJ2-2, with 7 bases identical to TRBD2. Per the germline V gene, CDR1 is MGHRA and CDR2 is YSYEKL. The J segment lost 5 bases and the V segment lost 2 bases, leaving 8 bases of the junction unmatched. The CDR3 covers 16 residues.

This chain connects TRBV7-9 to TRBJ1-2, with TRBD1 as a possible D gene (5 bases). V was trimmed by 5 bases and J by 4 bases, leaving 14 bases between them. Germline V gives CDR1 SEHNR, CDR2 FQNEAQ (reference sequence). The length of the CDR3 is 14 residues. The CDR3 DNA reads TGTGCCAGCAGCGAAGGGGCCTCGGTCTATGGCTACACCTTC. Protein sequence: CASSEGASVYGYTF.

This clone appeared once. The J gene is TRBJ1-1, the V gene TRBV5-6, with D possibly being TRBD1 (5 bases). Trimming removed 0 bases from V and 1 base from J, with 16 bases in between. CDR3 length: 17 amino acids. The germline V gene has CDR1 SGHDT and CDR2 YYEEEE. The CDR3 nucleotides are TGTGCCAGCAGCTTGGGGTTTGGGGCAGGGCAGAACACTGAAGCTTTCTTT. Translating gives CASSLGFGAGQNTEAFF.

The DNA for the CDR3 is TGTGCCAGTAGTGCGACCGGGACAAGATATAATTCACCCCTCCACTTT. Translating it yields CASSATGTRYNSPLHF. The chain joins TRBV19 to TRBJ1-6, with D possibly being TRBD1 (6 bases). CDR3 length: 16 amino acids. Germline loops: CDR1 LNHDA, CDR2 SQIVND (reference sequence). Trimming removed 5 bases from V and 4 bases from J, with 15 bases in between. The whole variable domain, remainder taken from reference TRBV19 and TRBJ1-6, is DGGITQSPKYLFRKEGQNVTLSCEQNLNHDAMYWYRQDPGQGLRLIYYSQIVNDFQKGDIAEGYSVSREKKESFPLTVTSAQKNPTAFYLCASSATGTRYNSPLHFGNGTRLTVT.

This clone was counted once. J is TRBJ2-3 and V is TRBV6-6; 9 nucleotides match TRBD1. Germline CDR1 and CDR2: MNHNY and SVGAGI (reference sequence). The CDR3 runs 13 residues. Trimming removed 10 bases from V and 2 bases from J; junction bases left unmatched: 4. The CDR3 coding sequence is TGTGCCATCCGGGACAGGGCCACAGATACGCAGTATTTT. Residues: CAIRDRATDTQYF.

The chain combines TRBV15 with TRBJ2-3; 9 bases map to TRBD1. V dropped 3 bases and J dropped 8; count of bases not matched to a gene: 3. The V gene's germline CDR1 is LNHNV and CDR2 YYDKDF (reference sequence). There are 13 residues in the CDR3. Written as DNA, the CDR3 is TGTGCCACCAGCAGGGACAGGGGTGGTACGCAGTATTTT. This encodes CATSRDRGGTQYF.

The chain has TRBV7-8 and TRBJ2-2, with D unclear. V was trimmed by 5 bases and J by 0 bases, leaving 13 bases between them. There are 16 residues in the CDR3. CDR1 and CDR2 from the germline V gene are SGHVS and FQNEAQ. The CDR3 protein is CASSLRRDTNTGELFF. In nucleotides, the CDR3 is TGTGCCAGCAGCCTGAGACGTGACACGAACACCGGGGAGCTGTTTTTT. Full variable domain (missing parts from reference TRBV7-8 and TRBJ2-2): GAGVSQSPRYKVAKRGQDVALRCDPISGHVSLFWYQQALGQGPEFLTYFQNEAQLDKSGLPSDRFFAERPEGSVSTLKIQRTQQEDSAVYLCASSLRRDTNTGELFFGEGSRLTVL.

Remarks on this clone: The sample carries other DNA sequences with the same CDR3. This chain uses TRBV19 with TRBJ1-2; D may be TRBD1 (6 bases). The CDR3 is 14 residues long. CDR1 is LNHDA and CDR2 is SQIVND in the germline V gene (reference sequence). Trimming shortened V by 6 bases and J by 1 base, and 12 bases separated the two germline ends. CDR3 in amino acids: CASRRTGFNYGYTF. CDR3 sequence (DNA): TGTGCCAGTAGGAGAACAGGGTTTAACTATGGCTACACCTTC. Looking up the rest from reference TRBV19 and TRBJ1-2 gives the full variable domain: DGGITQSPKYLFRKEGQNVTLSCEQNLNHDAMYWYRQDPGQGLRLIYYSQIVNDFQKGDIAEGYSVSREKKESFPLTVTSAQKNPTAFYLCASRRTGFNYGYTFGSGTRLTVV.

The chain is built from TRBV7-5 and TRBJ1-2; the table's D gene call, TRBD1, was not cross checked with the DNA. TRBV7-5 is termed a pseudogene. The CDR3 totals 14 residues. The CDR3 coding sequence is TGTGCCAGAAGCCAACACAGGGAGAGCTATGGCTACACCTTC. Translation gives CARSQHRESYGYTF.

The rearrangement links TRBV19 to TRBJ1-3; 9 bases agree with TRBD1. The trim removed 0 bases at V and 2 bases at J, leaving 2 bases unmatched. This CDR3 comprises 16 residues. The V gene's germline CDR1 is LNHDA and CDR2 SQIVND (reference sequence). The CDR3 coding sequence is TGTGCCAGTAGTATAGACGGGACAGGGACTGGAAACACCATATATTTT. It codes for CASSIDGTGTGNTIYF.

The genes are TRBV18 and TRBJ2-5; no clear D. Germline CDR1 reads KGHSH; CDR2 reads LQKENI. V was clipped by 0 bases and J by 3 bases, with 8 bases between them. This CDR3 comprises 14 residues. The CDR3 region has the DNA TGTGCCAGCTCACCACCGGTGGCAGAAGAGACCCAGTACTTC. Its protein product is CASSPPVAEETQYF.